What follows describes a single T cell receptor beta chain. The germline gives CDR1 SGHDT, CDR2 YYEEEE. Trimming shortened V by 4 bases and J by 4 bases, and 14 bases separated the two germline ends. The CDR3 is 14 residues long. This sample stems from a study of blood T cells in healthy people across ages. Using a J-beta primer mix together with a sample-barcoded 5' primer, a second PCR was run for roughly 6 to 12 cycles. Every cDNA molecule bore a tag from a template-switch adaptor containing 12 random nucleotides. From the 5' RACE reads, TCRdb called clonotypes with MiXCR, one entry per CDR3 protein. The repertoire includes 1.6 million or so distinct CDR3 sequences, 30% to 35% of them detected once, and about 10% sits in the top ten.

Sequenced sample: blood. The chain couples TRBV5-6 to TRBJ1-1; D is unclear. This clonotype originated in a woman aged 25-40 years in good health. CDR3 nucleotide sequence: TGTGCCAGCAGCCGTCGTAGCCTCGTCACTGAAGCTTTCTTT. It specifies CASSRRSLVTEAFF.